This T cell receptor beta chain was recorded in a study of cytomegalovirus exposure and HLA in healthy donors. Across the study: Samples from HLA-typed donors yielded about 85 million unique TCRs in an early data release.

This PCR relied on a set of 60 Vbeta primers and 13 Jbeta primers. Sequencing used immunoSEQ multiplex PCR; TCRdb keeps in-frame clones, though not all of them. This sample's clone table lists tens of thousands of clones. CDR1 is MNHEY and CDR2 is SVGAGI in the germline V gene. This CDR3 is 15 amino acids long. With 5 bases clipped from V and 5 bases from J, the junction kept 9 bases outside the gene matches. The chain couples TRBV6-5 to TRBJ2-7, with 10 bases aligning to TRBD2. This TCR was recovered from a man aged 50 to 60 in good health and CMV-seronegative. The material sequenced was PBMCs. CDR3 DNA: TGTGCCAGCAGTCGTAGAGCGGGGGGGCCCCACGAGCAGTACTTC. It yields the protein CASSRRAGGPHEQYF.